The clone carrying this T cell receptor (beta chain) was seen many times. Its antigen is as yet unknown. RNA transcripts provided the source from which TCR beta CDR3 regions were amplified. Carried out on the TCR CDR3, a first-round RT-PCR used the HTBI primer set. One entry per CDR3 protein results from TCRdb running MiXCR on the multiplex PCR reads. The sample consists of fewer than 400,000 distinct CDR3 sequences, roughly 17% of them appearing once. The length of the CDR3 is 15 residues. V lost 5 bases, J lost 4 bases, and 17 bases lay in between. These data originate in a study of T cells in Graves' hyperthyroidism and ophthalmopathy. In the study overall: Once the initial diagnosis was made, peripheral blood was obtained before any treatment.

Whole-study findings and limits: A model built on 13 V-J features separated ophthalmopathy from stable hyperthyroidism. Within blood appeared most thyroid clonotypes that had expanded above 0.001.

Each 10 ml fresh peripheral blood draw supplied the PBMCs. The V call is TRBV12-3 or TRBV12-4, the J call TRBJ1-2, with no clear D. The sequence came from a man aged 25 to 40 with Graves' hyperthyroidism. Sequenced sample: blood. DNA of the CDR3: TGTGCCAGCAGTCCCCAGACCCCTCGGGGCTATGGCTACACCTTC. Its protein is CASSPQTPRGYGYTF.